A single sample is the source of the 22 T cell receptor beta chains below, sequenced in a study of T cells in Graves' hyperthyroidism and ophthalmopathy. It was RNA transcripts that yielded the amplified TCR beta CDR3 regions. Researchers ran a first-round RT-PCR on the TCR CDR3 using the HTBI primer set. In TCRdb, the multiplex PCR reads were re-called with MiXCR into one record per CDR3 protein. The sample has hundreds of thousands of distinct CDR3 sequences, around 20% seen once. The material sequenced was blood. These receptors were collected from a man aged 30-40 years with Graves' ophthalmopathy.

This clonotype was recorded many times. This rearrangement joins TRBV28 to TRBJ1-5; a weak D match, TRBD1 (6 bases). Trimming left V 7 bases short and J 6 bases short, with 19 bases between. This CDR3 is built from 15 residues. CDR1 is MDHEN and CDR2 is SYDVKM in the germline V gene. In DNA, the CDR3 is TGTGCCAGCATGACCCAGAAGGCAGGGGCTCAGCCCCAGCATTTT. It encodes CASMTQKAGAQPQHF. The full variable domain, rest sourced from reference TRBV28 and TRBJ1-5, is DVKVTQSSRYLVKRTGEKVFLECVQDMDHENMFWYRQDPGLGLRLIYFSYDVKMKEKGDIPEGYSVSREKKERFSLILESASTNQTSMYLCASMTQKAGAQPQHFGDGTRLSIL.

The chain is built from TRBV30 and TRBJ2-1, with D maybe TRBD2 (6 bases). Trimming removed 4 bases at V and 0 bases at J, with 13 bases between. CDR3 size: 15 residues. Germline loops: CDR1 GTSNPN, CDR2 SVGIG (reference sequence). The CDR3 DNA follows: TGTGCCTGGACTGTAGCGGTGAGCTCCTACAATGAGCAGTTCTTC. Its protein is CAWTVAVSSYNEQFF.

Notes on this clonotype: The missing conserved phenylalanine or tryptophan at the end of this CDR3 makes a read error likely. The chain couples TRBV5-1 to TRBJ2-3; 13 bases are a match to TRBD2. V trimming: 1 base; J trimming: 1 base; junction bases outside the gene matches: 6. The CDR3 has 18 amino acids. Germline V gene lookup returns CDR1 SGHRS and CDR2 YFSETQ. In nucleotides, the CDR3 is TGCGCCAGCAGCTTGACTTATACTAGCGGGAGGGGCACAGATACGCAGTATCTT. Translation: CASSLTYTSGRGTDTQYL.

On this clonotype: Sequence at one end of the junction differs from germline and may be a read error. The rearrangement joins TRBV7-7 to TRBJ2-7; TRBD1 agrees at 11 bases. Germline CDR1 is SSHAT and CDR2 is FNYEAQ (reference sequence). The CDR3 contains 14 residues. In DNA form, the CDR3 reads TGTGCTAGCAGCCGGGACAGGGGGGCCCTCGAGCAGTACTTC. Protein: CASSRDRGALEQYF.

DNA for the CDR3: TGTGCCAGCAGCTTGAGACCAAATGAAAAACTGTTTTTT. This encodes CASSLRPNEKLFF. V is TRBV7-2 and J is TRBJ1-4; no definite D call. The CDR3 is 13 amino acids. Germline V gene sequence: CDR1 SGHTA, CDR2 FQGNSA. V gave up 3 bases and J gave up 5 bases, with 7 bases separating them.

This clonotype was counted ten times or more. This rearrangement joins TRBV27 to TRBJ2-3; no clear D gene. Trimming cost V 3 bases and J 0 bases, with 10 bases left between them. Germline lookup yields CDR1 MNHEY and CDR2 SMNVEV (reference sequence). This CDR3 contains 15 residues. The CDR3 reads CASSFQRGSTDTQYF. In DNA, the CDR3 is TGTGCCAGCAGTTTCCAGCGCGGTAGCACAGATACGCAGTATTTT.

The CDR3 coding sequence is TGTGCCAGCCAGCTCCAAGAGACCCAGTACTTC. Protein sequence: CASQLQETQYF. The V and J genes are TRBV11-2 and TRBJ2-5; D is undetermined. The V gene lost 8 bases and the J gene lost 1 base, with 5 bases spanning the gap. Germline V gene sequence: CDR1 SGHAT, CDR2 FQNNGV. The CDR3 is made up of 11 amino acids.

As concerns this clonotype: This may be a read error, as it is one base from a much larger clone. This chain joins TRBV7-9 and TRBJ2-7; D ambiguous. Matching the DNA end better, TRBJ2-1 makes the J call doubtful. Germline loops: CDR1 SEHNR, CDR2 FQNEAQ (reference sequence). This CDR3 contains 13 residues. The CDR3 DNA is TGTGCCAGCAGGTCGGACGGATCCTACGAGCAGTTCTTC. Protein: CASRSDGSYEQFF.

The sample holds many counts of this clonotype. The chain carries TRBV7-2 and TRBJ2-3; 14 nucleotides align to TRBD2. The CDR3 runs 16 residues. Germline V gene lookup returns CDR1 SGHTA and CDR2 FQGNSA. The V and J ends lost 5 bases and 4 bases, in that order; junction bases with no gene match: 5. CDR3: CASSPPGLAGADTQYF. The CDR3 coding sequence is TGTGCCAGCAGCCCCCCGGGACTAGCGGGAGCAGATACGCAGTATTTT.

Many counts were recorded for this clonotype. The chain uses TRBV12-3 or TRBV12-4 and TRBJ2-7; TRBD1 matches at 12 bases. The CDR3 sequence is 16 residues long. J was trimmed by 6 bases and V by 6 bases; bases with no gene match: 12. The CDR3 spells CASRSASGQGAREQYF. The DNA of the CDR3 is TGTGCCAGCAGGTCCGCCTCGGGACAGGGGGCTCGCGAGCAGTACTTC.

As regards this clonotype: Possible read error: a much larger clone is one base away. The chain uses TRBV10-3 and TRBJ2-7; D might be TRBD1 (6 bases). V was shortened by 5 bases and J by 4 bases, with 33 bases between the two germline ends. The CDR3 length is 20 residues. Germline V CDR1 and CDR2: ENHRY, SYGVKD. The CDR3 is CAISTHAKPQGGASTYEQYF. CDR3 DNA: TGTGCCATCAGTACCCACGCCAAACCACAGGGTGGGGCCAGCACGTACGAGCAGTACTTC.

This clonotype was counted between two and nine times. The V gene is TRBV6-2 or TRBV6-3, the J gene TRBJ1-1; 8 nucleotides match TRBD1. Trimming took 0 bases from V and 11 from J; bases not matched to a gene: 8. The CDR3 totals 14 residues. CDR1 MNHEY and CDR2 SVGEGT come from the germline V gene. This chain's CDR3 is CASSYSMNRGTAFF. CDR3 nucleotide sequence: TGTGCCAGCAGTTACTCGATGAACAGGGGGACGGCTTTCTTT.

Note on this clonotype: The missing conserved phenylalanine or tryptophan at the end of this CDR3 makes a read error likely. The chain links TRBV7-2 to TRBJ2-7; 10 bases align to TRBD1. Germline values: CDR1 SGHTA, CDR2 FQGNSA. The ends lost 5 bases at V and 2 bases at J; junction bases unmatched: 3. The CDR3 loop spans 14 amino acids. The CDR3 coding sequence is TGTGCCAGCAGCCCGACAGGGGGCCCCTACGAGCAGTACCTC. It is translated as CASSPTGGPYEQYL.

The chain has TRBV11-2 and TRBJ1-3, with TRBD1 as a possible D gene (6 bases). Germline-derived CDR1 and CDR2 are SGHAT and FQNNGV. The length of the CDR3 is 14 residues. V was pared by 4 bases and J by 2 bases, with 9 bases between. The CDR3 DNA sequence: TGTGCCAGCAGCTGGGGGGACACTGGAAACACCATATATTTT. Protein sequence: CASSWGDTGNTIYF. The full variable domain, with the rest looked up from reference TRBV11-2 and TRBJ1-3, is EAGVAQSPRYKIIEKRQSVAFWCNPISGHATLYWYQQILGQGPKLLIQFQNNGVVDDSQLPKDRFSAERLKGVDSTLKIQPAKLEDSAVYLCASSWGDTGNTIYFGEGSWLTVV.

The chain uses TRBV9 and TRBJ1-5; D unclear. The CDR3 has 13 amino acids. V was clipped by 3 bases and J by 2 bases, with 6 bases between them. Germline CDR1 and CDR2: SGDLS and YYNGEE. This CDR3 is CASSGVGNQPQHF. In DNA form, the CDR3 reads TGTGCCAGCAGCGGCGTCGGCAATCAGCCCCAGCATTTT.

Here the CDR3 reads CATSGRDILSAFF. The DNA of the CDR3 is TGTGCCACCAGCGGGCGGGACATCCTTTCGGCTTTCTTT. The rearrangement joins TRBV15 to TRBJ1-1; TRBD1 might be the D (6 bases). The V gene lost 5 bases and the J gene lost 11 bases, with 18 bases spanning the gap. The CDR3 consists of 13 residues. CDR1 and CDR2 (germline): LNHNV, YYDKDF (reference sequence). Full variable domain (missing parts from reference TRBV15 and TRBJ1-1): DAMVIQNPRYQVTQFGKPVTLSCSQTLNHNVMYWYQQKSSQAPKLLFHYYDKDFNNEADTPDNFQSRRPNTSFCFLDIRSPGLGDTAMYLCATSGRDILSAFFGQGTRLTVV.

This clonotype appeared a single time. CDR3 residues: CAISRGILDTEAFF. The DNA of the CDR3 is TGTGCCATCAGCCGAGGGATCCTGGACACTGAAGCTTTCTTT. This chain links TRBV28 with TRBJ1-1; no clear D gene. This CDR3 comprises 14 residues. Trimming removed 10 bases at V and 3 bases at J, with 18 bases between. The germline CDR1 and CDR2 sequences are MDHEN and SYDVKM. Filled out from reference TRBV28 and TRBJ1-1, the complete variable domain reads DVKVTQSSRYLVKRTGEKVFLECVQDMDHENMFWYRQDPGLGLRLIYFSYDVKMKEKGDIPEGYSVSREKKERFSLILESASTNQTSMYLCAISRGILDTEAFFGQGTRLTVV.

This sequence joins TRBV28 and TRBJ1-5; 11 bases are a match to TRBD1. This CDR3 has 16 amino acids. The germline V gene encodes CDR1 MDHEN and CDR2 SYDVKM. V gave up 6 bases and J gave up 6 bases; unmatched junction bases: 10. Here the CDR3 DNA reads TGTGCCAGCAGATTCGGACAGGGGGCTTCGGCTCAGCCCCAGCATTTT. Protein product: CASRFGQGASAQPQHF.

This clonotype was observed many times. The J gene is TRBJ1-2, the V gene TRBV30, with D unresolved. Trimming removed 0 bases at V and 4 bases at J, with 9 bases between. CDR3 length: 13 residues. CDR1 is GTSNPN, CDR2 SVGIG, per germline (reference sequence). This chain's CDR3 is CAWSVLASYGYTF. Here the CDR3 DNA reads TGTGCCTGGAGTGTATTGGCAAGCTATGGCTACACCTTC.

V and J are TRBV24-1 and TRBJ2-7; TRBD1 is a possible D gene (6 bases). V lost 6 bases, J lost 1 base, and 12 bases lay in between. This CDR3 is built from 14 residues. Germline V CDR1 and CDR2: KGHDR, SFDVKD. The CDR3 DNA is TGTGCCACCAGTAAAGGGACACCTTCCTACGAGCAGTACTTC. Translating it yields CATSKGTPSYEQYF.

The J gene is TRBJ1-6, the V gene TRBV28; TRBD1 matches at 7 bases. Trimming at V came to 7 bases and at J to 14 bases, leaving 11 bases not matched to a gene. The CDR3 is 13 residues long. Looked up from germline, CDR1 is MDHEN and CDR2 is SYDVKM. CDR3 in amino acids: CASTPGQFRALHF. The CDR3 DNA sequence: TGTGCCAGCACCCCGGGACAGTTCAGGGCCCTCCACTTT.

The chain combines TRBV4-2 with TRBJ2-5; TRBD2 matches at 8 bases. Germline CDR1 reads LGHNA; CDR2 reads YNFKEQ. This CDR3 contains 17 residues. Trimming cost V 2 bases and J 5 bases; bases outside gene matches: 13. CDR3 amino acids: CASSQPGGAGDGETQYF. CDR3 DNA: TGTGCCAGCAGCCAACCTGGCGGAGCGGGAGATGGGGAGACCCAGTACTTC.